Following are 23 T cell receptor beta chains from one sample sequenced in a study of shared clonotypes between healthy human individuals. Assay: immunoSEQ multiplex PCR; the TCRdb copy retains only in-frame clones and omits some. Of 550,000 to 600,000 clones in the sample, just over 75% are singletons; the top ten hold approximately 12%. Material: PBMCs. The receptor source for this set is a woman aged 35 to 49 in good health. Some clones in this sample may be carry-over from other donors' samples.

This clone turned up a few times. The chain joins TRBV5-7 to TRBJ1-3; D gene ambiguous. TRBV5-7 is reported as an ORF; its role is uncertain. Trimming pared 5 bases from V and 8 bases from J, leaving 23 bases between. The CDR3 covers 16 residues. In DNA, the CDR3 is TGTGCCAGCAGTTTCCGACCGGGCCCGTTTGGGGACACCATATATTTT. This encodes CASSFRPGPFGDTIYF.

The genes are TRBV9 and TRBJ1-1; 10 nucleotides agree with TRBD1. With V trimmed by 4 bases and J by 5 bases, 8 bases remained unmatched. The length of the CDR3 is 15 residues. Germline V lookup: CDR1 SGDLS, CDR2 YYNGEE. The CDR3 DNA sequence: TGTGCCAGCAGCCCCCACGGGACAGGGGAGACTGAAGCTTTCTTT. It translates to CASSPHGTGETEAFF.

The rearrangement uses TRBV10-3 and TRBJ2-5, with D possibly being TRBD2 (6 bases). From germline, CDR1 is ENHRY and CDR2 SYGVKD. The CDR3 spans 13 residues. The V and J ends lost 0 bases and 7 bases respectively, with 9 bases between them. The chain's CDR3 is CAISESRGGTQYF. The DNA for the CDR3 is TGTGCCATCAGTGAGTCACGGGGAGGGACCCAGTACTTC.

This chain links TRBV15 with TRBJ1-2; no definite D call. Germline CDR1 and CDR2: LNHNV and YYDKDF (reference sequence). The CDR3 spans 16 residues. Deletions cut 0 bases from V and 0 bases from J, with 11 bases between. CDR3 region: CATSRDETLTNYGYTF. For the CDR3, the DNA is TGTGCCACCAGCAGAGACGAGACATTAACTAACTATGGCTACACCTTC.

The chain has TRBV7-8 and TRBJ1-5, with a weak D call TRBD1 (5 bases). V lost 5 bases, J lost 7 bases, and 21 bases lay in between. The CDR3 totals 16 residues. Germline V gene lookup returns CDR1 SGHVS and CDR2 FQNEAQ. The CDR3 loop reads CASSHIQGRRDQPQHF. The CDR3 bases are TGTGCCAGCAGCCACATCCAAGGACGGCGGGACCAGCCCCAGCATTTT. The variable domain in full, with the rest retrieved from reference TRBV7-8 and TRBJ1-5, is GAGVSQSPRYKVAKRGQDVALRCDPISGHVSLFWYQQALGQGPEFLTYFQNEAQLDKSGLPSDRFFAERPEGSVSTLKIQRTQQEDSAVYLCASSHIQGRRDQPQHFGDGTRLSIL.

CDR3 loop: CASSARTSGMADTQYF. The DNA for the CDR3 is TGTGCCAGCAGCGCAAGGACTAGCGGGATGGCAGATACGCAGTATTTT. The chain couples TRBV5-6 to TRBJ2-3, with 12 bases that match TRBD2. The V gene end was trimmed by 4 bases and the J gene end by 4 bases; junction bases not matched to a gene: 7. In germline, CDR1 is SGHDT, CDR2 YYEEEE. The CDR3 contains 16 residues.

Details on this clone: The sample carries other DNA sequences with the same CDR3. The chain couples TRBV6-1 to TRBJ2-5, with D possibly called TRBD1 or TRBD2 (6 bases each). Germline V gene sequence: CDR1 MNHNS, CDR2 SASEGT. The CDR3 runs to 12 residues. V lost 8 bases, J lost 4 bases, and 11 bases lay in between. CDR3 residues: CASSEGGETQYF. As DNA, the CDR3 is TGTGCCAGCTCCGAGGGGGGAGAGACCCAGTACTTC.

J is TRBJ2-7 and V is TRBV10-3; 9 bases match TRBD1. This CDR3 has 13 residues. After removal of 7 bases from V and 5 bases from J, the junction contained 6 bases not matched to a gene. CDR1 and CDR2 from the germline V gene are ENHRY and SYGVKD. The CDR3 DNA follows: TGTGCCATCAATGGACAGGGGTTGGACGAGCAGTACTTC. This translates into CAINGQGLDEQYF.

This clone appeared a single time. The J gene is TRBJ2-2, the V gene TRBV5-1; 8 nucleotides match TRBD2. The CDR3 length is 15 residues. V was clipped by 2 bases and J by 1 base; unmatched bases: 1. Germline lookup yields CDR1 SGHRS and CDR2 YFSETQ. The CDR3 nucleotides are TGCGCCAGCAGCTTCGCGGGGGGGAACACCGGGGAGCTGTTTTTT. Translated, it gives CASSFAGGNTGELFF.

This chain uses TRBV5-4 with TRBJ2-7; 7 bases align to TRBD2. This CDR3 contains 16 residues. With 2 bases clipped from V and 6 bases from J, the junction kept 14 bases outside the gene matches. The germline gives CDR1 SGHNT, CDR2 YYREEE (reference sequence). CDR3 DNA sequence: TGTGCCAGCAGCTTTCTATGGGCGGGAGAAGCCGCCGAGCAGTACTTC. This translates into CASSFLWAGEAAEQYF.

The gene calls are TRBV12-1 and TRBJ2-4; the table's D gene call, TRBD1, was not cross checked with the DNA. TRBV12-1 is a recognized pseudogene. This CDR3 is 16 amino acids long. The CDR3 region has the DNA TGTGCCAGCAGCTTTCGACAGGGTATAGCCAAAAACATTCAGTACTTC. This sequence encodes CASSFRQGIAKNIQYF.

The chain has TRBV2 and TRBJ2-5, with 7 positions matching TRBD1. The length of the CDR3 is 14 residues. From germline, CDR1 is SNHLY and CDR2 FYNNEI. The V and J ends lost 3 bases and 3 bases, in that order; junction bases with no gene match: 4. CDR3 DNA: TGTGCCAGCAGTGACAGGGGGATGAAAGAGACCCAGTACTTC. Its protein product is CASSDRGMKETQYF. Full variable domain (remainder filled in from reference TRBV2 and TRBJ2-5): EPEVTQTPSHQVTQMGQEVILRCVPISNHLYFYWYRQILGQKVEFLVSFYNNEISEKSEIFDDQFSVERPDGSNFTLKIRSTKLEDSAMYFCASSDRGMKETQYFGPGTRLLVL.

The chain carries TRBV20-1 and TRBJ2-5, with 9 positions matching TRBD1. CDR1 DFQATT and CDR2 SNEGSKA come from the germline V gene (reference sequence). J gave up 5 bases and V 5 bases, and 0 bases lay outside the gene matches. CDR3 length: 11 residues. CDR3 nucleotide sequence: TGCAGTGCTGGACAGGGGGAGACCCAGTACTTC. Protein product: CSAGQGETQYF.

V is TRBV28 and J is TRBJ2-1, with 9 bases aligning to TRBD1. The V segment lost 5 bases and the J segment 9 bases; nucleotides outside the gene matches: 14. Per germline, CDR1 MDHEN and CDR2 SYDVKM. The CDR3 contains 16 residues. CDR3 DNA sequence: TGTGCCAGCAGTCAGAGATCGGGACAGGGATTCGCTGAGCAGTTCTTC. Protein product: CASSQRSGQGFAEQFF.

CDR3 amino acids: CASSPRAGQGGTEAFF. For the CDR3, the DNA is TGTGCCAGCAGCCCAAGGGCGGGACAGGGGGGCACTGAAGCTTTCTTT. This chain joins TRBV7-6 and TRBJ1-1; 11 bases map to TRBD1. The CDR3 is 16 amino acids. Germline V gene lookup returns CDR1 SGHVS and CDR2 FNYEAQ. V lost 5 bases and J lost 4; bases outside the gene matches: 9.

The rearrangement uses TRBV7-2 and TRBJ2-7; TRBD2 is a possible D gene (5 bases). Germline CDR1 is SGHTA and CDR2 is FQGNSA. With 1 base removed from V and 0 bases from J, the gap between germline ends came to 16 bases. This CDR3 region has 17 residues. For the CDR3, the DNA is TGTGCCAGCAGCTTAGTCGGCGGGCACCCAACCTCCTACGAGCAGTACTTC. Translation gives CASSLVGGHPTSYEQYF. The complete variable domain, with remaining parts taken from reference TRBV7-2 and TRBJ2-7, reads GAGVSQSPSNKVTEKGKDVELRCDPISGHTALYWYRQSLGQGLEFLIYFQGNSAPDKSGLPSDRFSAERTGGSVSTLTIQRTQQEDSAVYLCASSLVGGHPTSYEQYFGPGTRLTVT.

This chain joins TRBV19 and TRBJ2-3; TRBD2 aligns across 8 bases. The CDR3 loop spans 16 amino acids. The V segment lost 7 bases and the J segment 5 bases; nucleotides outside the gene matches: 14. CDR1 is LNHDA and CDR2 is SQIVND in the germline V gene (reference sequence). DNA for the CDR3: TGTGCCAGTACCCTAGCAGCGGGAGCTGGAATAGATACGCAGTATTTT. It specifies CASTLAAGAGIDTQYF.

V usage is TRBV2 and J usage is TRBJ2-7; 9 bases are shared with TRBD1. Trimming cost V 9 bases and J 6 bases; bases outside gene matches: 12. Germline V gene lookup returns CDR1 SNHLY and CDR2 FYNNEI. The CDR3 loop spans 14 amino acids. The CDR3, as DNA: TGTGCCAGTACGTCCGGACAGGGGACGTCCGAGCAGTACTTC. It yields the protein CASTSGQGTSEQYF.

The rearrangement joins TRBV5-1 to TRBJ2-5, with 11 nucleotides matching TRBD2. The CDR3 length is 14 residues. Germline V gene data show CDR1 as SGHRS and CDR2 as YFSETQ. V lost 4 bases, J lost 4 bases, and 3 bases stayed unmatched. CDR3 nucleotides: TGCGCCAGCAGCCCCGGACTAGCGGGAGAGACCCAGTACTTC. Encoded protein: CASSPGLAGETQYF.

The chain has TRBV5-6 and TRBJ2-5; D is unresolved. Germline CDR1 reads SGHDT; CDR2 reads YYEEEE. V lost 2 bases to trimming and J lost 11 bases, with 13 bases between them. CDR3 size: 12 residues. The chain's CDR3 is CASSFSREMQYF. The CDR3 nucleotides are TGTGCCAGCAGCTTTTCCCGTGAGATGCAGTACTTC.

The chain has TRBV27 and TRBJ1-4; maybe TRBD1 (5 bases). CDR1 MNHEY and CDR2 SMNVEV come from the germline V gene (reference sequence). The V end lost 0 bases, the J end lost 8 bases, and 16 bases lay between the germline ends. This CDR3 is 16 amino acids long. CDR3 sequence reads: CASSLSPGTPGEKLFF. Written as DNA, the CDR3 is TGTGCCAGCAGTTTATCCCCGGGGACGCCGGGGGAAAAACTGTTTTTT.

The chain is built from TRBV18 and TRBJ2-7; TRBD1 agrees at 10 bases. Germline CDR1 is KGHSH and CDR2 is LQKENI. This CDR3 comprises 17 residues. Germline trimming cut 4 bases from V and 2 bases from J; bases unmatched to any gene: 11. The CDR3 nucleotides read TGTGCCAGCTCACGGACCTCGACAGGGGGCCCGACCTACGAGCAGTACTTC. It encodes CASSRTSTGGPTYEQYF. The entire variable domain, with the rest obtained from reference TRBV18 and TRBJ2-7, is as follows: NAGVMQNPRHLVRRRGQEARLRCSPMKGHSHVYWYRQLPEEGLKFMVYLQKENIIDESGMPKERFSAEFPKEGPSILRIQQVVRGDSAAYFCASSRTSTGGPTYEQYFGPGTRLTVT.

The gene calls are TRBV7-8 and TRBJ2-1, with D hard to call. V lost 5 bases and J 14 bases, leaving 16 bases between the germline ends. The CDR3 contains 12 residues. Germline-derived CDR1 and CDR2 are SGHVS and FQNEAQ. The CDR3 is CASSHIFETEFF. Written as DNA, the CDR3 is TGTGCCAGCAGCCACATCTTTGAGACGGAGTTCTTC.